This T cell receptor beta chain was captured by sequencing in a study of Graves' ophthalmopathy and Graves' hyperthyroidism. This CDR3 has 17 amino acids. V was trimmed by 3 bases and J by 0 bases, leaving 14 bases between them. Germline assignment: CDR1 SGHAT and CDR2 FQNNGV. In its sample, this clonotype was seen many times. From RNA, the CDR3 regions of TCR beta chains were amplified and sequenced. The first round was an RT-PCR with HTBI primers, and the second round was a multiplex PCR. Each CDR3 protein gets one entry after TCRdb re-called the multiplex PCR reads with MiXCR. The sample gives a few hundred thousand distinct CDR3 sequences, about a sixth of which show up once; 2.4% is in the top ten.

The chain links TRBV11-2 to TRBJ2-2, with D unclear. This receptor was taken from an adult woman with stable Graves' hyperthyroidism. The sample consisted of peripheral blood. The CDR3 is CASSFSVRTPNTGELFF. In DNA form, the CDR3 reads TGTGCCAGCAGCTTTTCAGTTAGGACGCCGAACACCGGGGAGCTGTTTTTT.